This T cell receptor (beta chain) was retrieved from a study of T-cell memory formation after mild COVID-19. Constant-segment primers and 5'RACE yielded cDNA libraries for TCR alpha and TCR beta, each carrying sample barcodes and UMIs. TCRdb called the 5' RACE reads again in MiXCR, with one record for every CDR3 protein. The repertoire has approximately 500,000 distinct CDR3 sequences, 20% to 30% of them found once; the top ten carry roughly an eighth. Germline loops: CDR1 SGHTA, CDR2 FQGTGA. Losses at the gene ends were 1 base for V and 3 bases for J; bases not matched to a gene: 11. The CDR3 runs 18 residues.

The receptor comes from an adult woman who had mild COVID-19 (a few samples of this study predate the infection). Cell type and time point are not known. This rearrangement joins TRBV7-3 to TRBJ2-3; 9 positions match TRBD2. Sample: PBMCs or a T cell subset sorted from them (not recorded which). CDR3 sequence reads: CASSLSLVAGAPTDTQYF. DNA of the CDR3: TGTGCCAGCAGCTTAAGTTTGGTAGCGGGAGCACCGACAGATACGCAGTATTTT.